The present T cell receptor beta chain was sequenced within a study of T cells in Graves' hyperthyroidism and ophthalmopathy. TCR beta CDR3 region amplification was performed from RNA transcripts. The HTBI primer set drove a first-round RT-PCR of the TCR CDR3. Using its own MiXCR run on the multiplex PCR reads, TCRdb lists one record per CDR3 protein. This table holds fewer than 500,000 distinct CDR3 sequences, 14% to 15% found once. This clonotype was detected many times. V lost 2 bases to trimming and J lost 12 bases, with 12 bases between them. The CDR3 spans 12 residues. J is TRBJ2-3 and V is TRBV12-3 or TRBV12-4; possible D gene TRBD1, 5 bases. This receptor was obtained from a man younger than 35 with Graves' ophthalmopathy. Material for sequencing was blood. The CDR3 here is CASSLQGAFQYF. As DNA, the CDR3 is TGTGCCAGCAGTTTACAGGGTGCCTTCCAGTATTTT.